This section outlines one TCR beta chain sequence together with its context. This sample is drawn from a study of cytomegalovirus exposure and HLA in healthy donors. Trimming stripped 1 base from V and 0 bases from J, with 12 bases between. Per the germline V gene, CDR1 is LNHDA and CDR2 is SQIVND (reference sequence). This CDR3 has 16 residues. This PCR relied on a set of 60 Vbeta primers and 13 Jbeta primers. TCRdb's table, derived via immunoSEQ multiplex PCR, lists solely in-frame clones and lacks some. The sample includes about 160,000 clones, around 80% of them seen just once. The chain employs TRBV19 and TRBJ1-2, with a weak D call TRBD1 (6 bases). The sample consisted of PBMCs. This TCR came from a woman aged 30 to 39 in good health and CMV-seropositive. CDR3 sequence reads: CASSIVQGKTNYGYTF. The CDR3 coding sequence is TGTGCCAGTAGTATAGTTCAGGGGAAGACTAACTATGGCTACACCTTC.